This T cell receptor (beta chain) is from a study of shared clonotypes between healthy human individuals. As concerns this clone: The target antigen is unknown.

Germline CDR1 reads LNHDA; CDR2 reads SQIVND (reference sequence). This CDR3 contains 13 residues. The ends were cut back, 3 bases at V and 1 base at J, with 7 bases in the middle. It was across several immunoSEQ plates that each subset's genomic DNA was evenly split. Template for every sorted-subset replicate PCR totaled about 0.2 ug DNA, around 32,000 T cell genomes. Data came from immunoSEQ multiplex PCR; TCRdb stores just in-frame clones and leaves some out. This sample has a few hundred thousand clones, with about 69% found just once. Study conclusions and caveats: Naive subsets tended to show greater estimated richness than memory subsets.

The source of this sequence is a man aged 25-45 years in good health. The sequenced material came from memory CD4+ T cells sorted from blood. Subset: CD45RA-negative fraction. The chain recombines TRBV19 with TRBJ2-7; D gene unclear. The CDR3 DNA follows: TGTGCCAGTAGTATCGAGGATTCCTACGAGCAGTACTTC. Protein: CASSIEDSYEQYF.